One and the same sample provided the 11 T cell receptor beta chains below, sequenced in a study of T cell repertoires in cytomegalovirus infection. TCRdb re-called the reads through MiXCR, storing one row per CDR3 protein. The sample has 150,000 to 200,000 distinct CDR3 sequences; roughly a fifth are singletons. The source material was PBMCs. These receptors were obtained from a human donor in good health (CMV status not recorded). Some clones in this sample may be carry-over from other donors' samples.

The sample holds a few counts of this clonotype. V usage is TRBV2 and J usage is TRBJ2-1; TRBD2 is a possible D gene (6 bases). The V end was cut by 2 bases, the J end by 4 bases, with 9 bases between. The CDR3 sequence is 14 residues long. CDR1 is SNHLY, CDR2 FYNNEI, per germline. Written as DNA, the CDR3 is TGTGCCAGCAGTGAATCGGGGAGGTACAATGAGCAGTTCTTC. Translated, it gives CASSESGRYNEQFF.

This chain uses TRBV20-1 with TRBJ2-4, with TRBD1 matching over 9 bases. Germline V gives CDR1 DFQATT, CDR2 SNEGSKA (reference sequence). The junction had 14 bases not matched to a gene; V was cut back by 7 bases and J by 4 bases. The CDR3 runs 16 residues. CDR3: CSVKSPAGTGKNIQYF. CDR3 DNA sequence: TGCAGTGTTAAGTCACCGGCCGGGACAGGGAAAAACATTCAGTACTTC.

This clonotype was picked up many times. The chain has TRBV6-2 or TRBV6-3 and TRBJ1-1, with 7 bases lining up with TRBD1. There are 16 residues in the CDR3. V trimming: 2 bases; J trimming: 0 bases; junction bases outside the gene matches: 6. Germline CDR1 MNHEY, CDR2 SVGEGT. DNA for the CDR3: TGTGCCAGCAGTTACCCCACGGGGACAGTGAACACTGAAGCTTTCTTT. Translation: CASSYPTGTVNTEAFF.

This clonotype has at least ten counts. The rearrangement links TRBV19 to TRBJ2-2, with no clear D. The CDR3 loop spans 14 amino acids. The germline V and J ends were trimmed by 7 bases and 2 bases, with 11 bases remaining between them. Germline loops: CDR1 LNHDA, CDR2 SQIVND (reference sequence). In DNA form, the CDR3 reads TGTGCCAGTACGCGGCAGCACAACACCGGGGAGCTGTTTTTT. Its translation is CASTRQHNTGELFF.

This clonotype has more than one count but fewer than ten. The rearrangement links TRBV6-2 or TRBV6-3 to TRBJ2-1; 11 positions match TRBD2. This CDR3 contains 15 residues. The junction had 9 bases not matched to a gene; V was cut back by 5 bases and J by 9 bases. Per the germline V gene, CDR1 is MNHEY and CDR2 is SVGEGT. The CDR3 region is CASSLLAGGPREQFF. In DNA form, the CDR3 reads TGTGCCAGCAGTCTATTAGCGGGAGGGCCGCGTGAGCAGTTCTTC.

Many counts were recorded for this clonotype. The V and J genes are TRBV7-2 and TRBJ2-3; 8 bases agree with TRBD2. Germline assignment: CDR1 SGHTA and CDR2 FQGNSA. The CDR3 sequence is 15 residues long. J gave up 8 bases and V 1 base, and 8 bases lay outside the gene matches. CDR3 DNA: TGTGCCAGCAGCTTAGGGGGACTAGGGTCAGGTACGCAGTATTTT. Protein sequence: CASSLGGLGSGTQYF.

There are many counts of this clonotype. The rearrangement links TRBV7-2 to TRBJ1-2; TRBD1 matches at 8 bases. J lost 4 bases, V lost 0 bases, and 16 bases had no gene match. The CDR3 extends over 19 amino acids. CDR1 is SGHTA and CDR2 is FQGNSA in the germline V gene. This chain's CDR3 is CASSLANKGRGPFTYGYTF. DNA for the CDR3: TGTGCCAGCAGCTTAGCGAATAAGGGCAGGGGGCCTTTTACCTATGGCTACACCTTC.

By its share, this clonotype is medium-sized. The chain uses TRBV5-5 and TRBJ2-7; 9 bases match TRBD1. Germline values: CDR1 SGHKS, CDR2 YYEKEE (reference sequence). The CDR3 consists of 14 residues. V lost 7 bases to trimming and J lost 5 bases; unmatched junction nucleotides: 10. The CDR3 sequence: CASHQRDRDHEQYF. The DNA for the CDR3 is TGTGCCAGCCACCAACGGGACAGGGACCACGAGCAGTACTTC.

The chain is built from TRBV2 and TRBJ2-1; 7 bases fit TRBD2. The V and J ends lost 7 bases and 1 base, in that order; junction bases with no gene match: 7. The germline gives CDR1 SNHLY, CDR2 FYNNEI. This CDR3 spans 15 amino acids. This CDR3 reads CASTSGIWSYNEQFF. The CDR3 bases are TGTGCCAGCACTAGCGGTATCTGGTCCTACAATGAGCAGTTCTTC.

The chain recombines TRBV2 with TRBJ2-5; possibly TRBD2 for D (5 bases). V was cut by 5 bases and J by 5 bases, with 15 bases left in between. The CDR3 covers 14 residues. Germline V CDR1 and CDR2: SNHLY, FYNNEI. DNA for the CDR3: TGTGCCAGCAGTCGAACTAGTACCGGCGAGACCCAGTACTTC. This encodes CASSRTSTGETQYF.

V usage is TRBV4-1 and J usage is TRBJ1-2; D ambiguous. There are 15 residues in the CDR3. The germline gives CDR1 MGHRA, CDR2 YSYEKL. Trimming cost V 0 bases and J 5 bases, with 13 bases left between them. CDR3 sequence: CASSQEQDTKYGYTF. The CDR3 DNA reads TGCGCCAGCAGCCAAGAGCAGGATACCAAATATGGCTACACCTTC.